The 32 T cell receptor beta chains presented below share a single source sample, sequenced in a study of blood T cell repertoires in COVID-19. Method: immunoSEQ multiplex PCR; TCRdb's copy keeps in-frame clones and lacks some. The repertoire holds 250,000 to 300,000 clones, with under 90% as singletons. Sequenced material: PBMCs or T cells enriched from blood (not recorded which). The receptors here all came from a woman in her thirties or forties who had recovered from COVID-19.

This chain links TRBV18 with TRBJ2-7, with 7 bases identical to TRBD2. Trimming removed 2 bases from V and 0 bases from J; junction bases left unmatched: 10. This CDR3 has 17 amino acids. Germline lookup yields CDR1 KGHSH and CDR2 LQKENI. CDR3 sequence (DNA): TGTGCCAGCTCACCAAATTCCGCACTAGCGAGCTCCTACGAGCAGTACTTC. Translating it yields CASSPNSALASSYEQYF.

V usage is TRBV19 and J usage is TRBJ2-5; D perhaps matches TRBD1 (6 bases). Germline assignment: CDR1 LNHDA and CDR2 SQIVND (reference sequence). V lost 8 bases to trimming and J lost 1 base, with 17 bases between them. The CDR3 loop spans 15 amino acids. The chain's CDR3 is CASSSLDSPQETQYF. The CDR3 nucleotides read TGTGCCAGTTCTTCCTTGGACAGCCCCCAAGAGACCCAGTACTTC.

This chain connects TRBV7-2 to TRBJ2-3; 11 bases are shared with TRBD2. Germline V lookup: CDR1 SGHTA, CDR2 FQGNSA. The CDR3 covers 16 residues. The trim removed 4 bases at V and 7 bases at J, leaving 10 bases unmatched. The CDR3 here is CASSSTSGGILNTQYF. For the CDR3, the DNA is TGTGCCAGCAGCTCCACTAGCGGGGGCATTTTGAATACGCAGTATTTT.

As regards this clone: An end of the junction does not agree with germline; a read error may underlie this. The rearrangement links TRBV5-1 to TRBJ1-2, with a possible D match to TRBD1 (6 bases). The CDR3 extends over 14 amino acids. Germline assignment: CDR1 SGHRS and CDR2 YFSETQ. CDR3 in amino acids: CASSLVDSIYGYTF. The CDR3 region has the DNA TGCGCCAGCAGTTTGGTGGACAGTATTTATGGCTACACCTTC.

The chain links TRBV5-1 to TRBJ1-5; the D is unclear. Trimming stripped 0 bases from V and 5 bases from J, with 6 bases between. Germline CDR1 SGHRS, CDR2 YFSETQ. The length of the CDR3 is 13 residues. CDR3 region: CASSLDADQPQHF. The CDR3 region has the DNA TGCGCCAGCAGCTTGGACGCGGATCAGCCCCAGCATTTT.

This clone was detected only a few times. V is TRBV5-4 and J is TRBJ1-1, with 12 bases fitting TRBD1. V shed 4 bases, J shed 4 bases, and the junction held 5 bases outside the gene matches. Germline lookup yields CDR1 SGHNT and CDR2 YYREEE (reference sequence). This CDR3 contains 15 residues. CDR3 DNA sequence: TGTGCCAGCAGCAGGGACAGGGGGCAGGGCACTGAAGCTTTCTTT. Protein sequence: CASSRDRGQGTEAFF.

The CDR3 here is CASSQDTSGREETQYF. In DNA form, the CDR3 reads TGTGCCAGCAGCCAAGATACTAGCGGGAGGGAAGAGACCCAGTACTTC. This sequence joins TRBV4-2 and TRBJ2-5; the match to TRBD2 covers 13 bases. V dropped 0 bases and J dropped 3; count of bases not matched to a gene: 1. Germline-derived CDR1 and CDR2 are LGHNA and YNFKEQ. The CDR3 length is 16 residues.

This clone appeared a single time. The chain combines TRBV12-3 or TRBV12-4 with TRBJ1-1, with a tentative D call TRBD1 (6 bases). This CDR3 has 13 residues. V dropped 6 bases and J dropped 11 bases, with 19 bases sitting between them. The CDR3 bases are TGTGCCAGCAGGAGAGACAGGTATTGGGAGGCTTTCTTT. This encodes CASRRDRYWEAFF.

The chain combines TRBV3-1 (or the pseudogene TRBV3-2) with TRBJ2-3, with 9 bases lining up with TRBD1. The CDR3 runs 17 residues. V lost 1 base, J lost 3 bases, and 8 bases stayed unmatched. CDR1 is LGHDT and CDR2 is YNNKEL in the germline V gene (reference sequence). CDR3 loop: CASSQVVDRGGTDTQYF. CDR3 sequence (DNA): TGTGCCAGCAGCCAAGTCGTGGACAGGGGCGGGACAGATACGCAGTATTTT.

The V call is TRBV19, the J call TRBJ1-5, with D perhaps TRBD1 (6 bases). The CDR3 is 15 residues long. Per germline, CDR1 LNHDA and CDR2 SQIVND (reference sequence). V was pared by 5 bases and J by 2 bases, with 13 bases between. For the CDR3, the DNA is TGTGCCAGTAGTGGACAGTTAAAGGGCAATCAGCCCCAGCATTTT. Encoded protein: CASSGQLKGNQPQHF.

The V gene is TRBV6-5, the J gene TRBJ2-3; 7 nucleotides match TRBD2. Germline values: CDR1 MNHEY, CDR2 SVGAGI. The CDR3 loop spans 14 amino acids. The V segment lost 9 bases and the J segment 4 bases; nucleotides outside the gene matches: 10. DNA for the CDR3: TGTGCCAGTCAGACTAGCCAAGCCGCAGATACGCAGTATTTT. As protein: CASQTSQAADTQYF.

V is TRBV13 and J is TRBJ2-3, with 7 bases identical to TRBD2. V lost 5 bases to trimming and J lost 3 bases; unmatched junction nucleotides: 11. The CDR3 covers 16 residues. In germline, CDR1 is PRHDT, CDR2 FYEKMQ (reference sequence). The CDR3 bases are TGTGCCAGCAGCGGTCAACCCCTAGCGGTGACAGATACGCAGTATTTT. Amino acid sequence: CASSGQPLAVTDTQYF.

This rearrangement joins TRBV7-8 to TRBJ1-3; D not resolved. V was cut by 2 bases and J by 2 bases, with 13 bases left in between. The CDR3 extends over 16 amino acids. Germline loops: CDR1 SGHVS, CDR2 FQNEAQ. CDR3 sequence reads: CASSLMQVHTGNTIYF. The CDR3 DNA reads TGTGCCAGCAGCTTAATGCAGGTCCACACTGGAAACACCATATATTTT.

This clone was counted a few times. The rearrangement links TRBV7-3 to TRBJ2-5; maybe TRBD1 (5 bases). This CDR3 has 15 amino acids. The V gene's germline CDR1 is SGHTA and CDR2 FQGTGA. V was clipped by 6 bases and J by 5 bases, with 19 bases between them. CDR3 sequence reads: CASSSSPGPTETQYF. In DNA, the CDR3 is TGTGCCAGCAGTTCAAGCCCAGGGCCGACGGAGACCCAGTACTTC.

J is TRBJ2-7 and V is TRBV28; perhaps TRBD1 as D (7 bases). CDR1 MDHEN and CDR2 SYDVKM come from the germline V gene. V lost 10 bases and J lost 1, with 11 bases in between. The CDR3 is 12 amino acids. The chain's CDR3 is CATGDRSYEQYF. CDR3 sequence (DNA): TGTGCCACGGGGGACAGATCCTACGAGCAGTACTTC.

With respect to this clone: Other DNA sequences in the same sample also yield this CDR3. This chain joins TRBV5-1 and TRBJ2-3, with 7 bases fitting TRBD1. CDR3 length equals 15 residues. Germline CDR1 reads SGHRS; CDR2 reads YFSETQ. V lost 0 bases, J lost 2 bases, and 3 bases stayed unmatched. CDR3: CASSLGQGYTDTQYF. The CDR3 DNA sequence: TGCGCCAGCAGCTTGGGACAGGGATACACAGATACGCAGTATTTT.

This chain uses TRBV5-1 with TRBJ1-1; tentatively, D is TRBD1 (6 bases). Germline-derived CDR1 and CDR2 are SGHRS and YFSETQ. Trimming took 4 bases from V and 2 from J, leaving 15 bases between them. The CDR3 loop spans 15 amino acids. The DNA for the CDR3 is TGCGCCAGCAGCCCACCGGGGGGGGGCAACACTGAAGCTTTCTTT. Residues: CASSPPGGGNTEAFF.

The genes are TRBV29-1 and TRBJ1-1; D remains unclear. CDR1 and CDR2 (germline): SQVTM, ANQGSEA. V shed 7 bases and J shed 1 base, with 10 bases lying between them. The CDR3 loop spans 12 amino acids. CDR3 in amino acids: CSGLGGNTEAFF. DNA for the CDR3: TGCAGCGGCTTAGGCGGGAACACTGAAGCTTTCTTT.

This chain joins TRBV15 and TRBJ1-2; 7 nucleotides match TRBD1. The germline V gene encodes CDR1 LNHNV and CDR2 YYDKDF (reference sequence). The CDR3 loop spans 14 amino acids. V dropped 3 bases and J dropped 8; count of bases not matched to a gene: 9. The CDR3 DNA reads as TGTGCCACCAGCAGGTCTACAGGGGTCTTCGGCTACACCTTC. It specifies CATSRSTGVFGYTF.

The chain employs TRBV18 and TRBJ1-2; weak D call: TRBD1 (5 bases). The CDR3 contains 15 residues. V was trimmed by 4 bases and J by 6 bases, leaving 18 bases between them. Germline V gives CDR1 KGHSH, CDR2 LQKENI. CDR3 region: CASSLPVGGADGYTF. The CDR3 DNA reads TGTGCCAGCTCACTGCCAGTGGGAGGGGCGGATGGCTACACCTTC.

The rearrangement uses TRBV6-1 and TRBJ2-1, with TRBD2 identical over 11 bases. The J segment lost 9 bases and the V segment lost 2 bases, leaving 9 bases of the junction unmatched. The germline gives CDR1 MNHNS, CDR2 SASEGT. CDR3 length equals 16 residues. CDR3 sequence reads: CASSERFSLAGAEQFF. The CDR3 DNA follows: TGTGCCAGCAGTGAAAGGTTTTCACTAGCGGGAGCTGAGCAGTTCTTC.

The sample holds one count of this clone. The chain carries TRBV12-3 or TRBV12-4 and TRBJ2-6; the D is unclear. There are 13 residues in the CDR3. V lost 6 bases and J 0 bases, leaving 3 bases between the germline ends. The CDR3, as DNA: TGTGCCAGCAGCCTCTCTGGGGCCAACGTCCTGACTTTC. As protein: CASSLSGANVLTF.

The chain has TRBV9 and TRBJ2-7; D unclear. The V end lost 4 bases, the J end lost 0 bases, and 11 bases lay between the germline ends. CDR3 length equals 14 residues. Germline V gene data show CDR1 as SGDLS and CDR2 as YYNGEE. DNA for the CDR3: TGTGCCAGCAGCCCCCCGACACGCTCCTACGAGCAGTACTTC. Residues: CASSPPTRSYEQYF.

The chain joins TRBV15 to TRBJ1-5; 7 bases are a match to TRBD1. Germline trimming cut 9 bases from V and 4 bases from J; bases unmatched to any gene: 12. Germline V gives CDR1 LNHNV, CDR2 YYDKDF (reference sequence). This CDR3 is 15 amino acids long. The CDR3 sequence is CATKGTAERNQPQHF. The CDR3 region has the DNA TGTGCCACTAAAGGGACAGCGGAACGAAATCAGCCCCAGCATTTT.

This chain connects TRBV7-6 to TRBJ2-2, with D possibly being TRBD1 (6 bases). Germline V gives CDR1 SGHVS, CDR2 FNYEAQ. Deletions cut 4 bases from V and 8 bases from J, with 17 bases between. CDR3 length: 15 amino acids. CDR3 amino acids: CASSSGTTRAGELFF. The CDR3 region has the DNA TGTGCCAGCAGCTCCGGGACAACCCGGGCGGGGGAGCTGTTTTTT.

The V call is TRBV4-1, the J call TRBJ1-5; tentatively, D is TRBD1 (6 bases). Trimming pared 4 bases from V and 7 bases from J, leaving 17 bases between. This CDR3 contains 15 residues. Germline V CDR1 and CDR2: MGHRA, YSYEKL. CDR3 amino acids: CASSLGADSGQPQHF. The CDR3 DNA reads TGCGCCAGCAGCCTGGGGGCGGATAGTGGGCAGCCCCAGCATTTT.

The CDR3: CASSPAENTDTQYF. The CDR3 nucleotides read TGTGCCAGCTCACCAGCAGAAAACACAGATACGCAGTATTTT. The chain links TRBV18 to TRBJ2-3; D unresolved. Germline V CDR1 and CDR2: KGHSH, LQKENI. Trimming removed 2 bases at V and 2 bases at J, with 8 bases between. CDR3 length equals 14 residues.

The chain uses TRBV30 and TRBJ1-1; TRBD1 agrees at 12 bases. Looked up from germline, CDR1 is GTSNPN and CDR2 is SVGIG (reference sequence). With V trimmed by 4 bases and J by 5 bases, 14 bases remained unmatched. The CDR3 loop spans 17 amino acids. CDR3 amino acids: CAWTPGQGANWGTEAFF. Written as DNA, the CDR3 is TGTGCCTGGACCCCGGGACAGGGGGCTAATTGGGGAACTGAAGCTTTCTTT.

V gene TRBV10-3 combines with J gene TRBJ1-6, with a tentative D call TRBD1 (6 bases). The CDR3 is 15 residues long. Germline V gene sequence: CDR1 ENHRY, CDR2 SYGVKD. The V and J ends lost 10 bases and 10 bases respectively, with 23 bases between them. The CDR3 DNA follows: TGTGCCACCGGAAAACCCCAACTACAGGGCTCACCCCTCCACTTT. Encoded protein: CATGKPQLQGSPLHF.

The genes are TRBV7-2 and TRBJ2-4; tentatively, D is TRBD2 (5 bases). The CDR3 spans 17 residues. Trimming shortened V by 5 bases and J by 0 bases, and 17 bases separated the two germline ends. Germline CDR1 SGHTA, CDR2 FQGNSA. The CDR3 spells CASSPSGSRLAKNIQYF. The CDR3 DNA follows: TGTGCCAGCAGCCCCAGTGGGAGTAGGTTAGCCAAAAACATTCAGTACTTC.

A remark on this clone: A read error may produce the germline difference seen at one junction end. V gene TRBV27 combines with J gene TRBJ1-2; D is unclear. The germline V gene has CDR1 MNHEY and CDR2 SMNVEV (reference sequence). This CDR3 spans 14 amino acids. The CDR3 sequence: CASSLSEGTHGYIF. For the CDR3, the DNA is TGTGCCAGCAGTTTATCAGAGGGTACGCATGGCTACATCTTC.

The V call is TRBV30, the J call TRBJ1-2, with unresolved D. Germline CDR1 is GTSNPN and CDR2 is SVGIG (reference sequence). CDR3 length: 13 amino acids. The V and J ends lost 3 bases and 1 base respectively, with 9 bases between them. The CDR3 nucleotides read TGTGCCTGGAGGTACGAGGTTAACTATGGCTACACCTTC. Translating gives CAWRYEVNYGYTF.